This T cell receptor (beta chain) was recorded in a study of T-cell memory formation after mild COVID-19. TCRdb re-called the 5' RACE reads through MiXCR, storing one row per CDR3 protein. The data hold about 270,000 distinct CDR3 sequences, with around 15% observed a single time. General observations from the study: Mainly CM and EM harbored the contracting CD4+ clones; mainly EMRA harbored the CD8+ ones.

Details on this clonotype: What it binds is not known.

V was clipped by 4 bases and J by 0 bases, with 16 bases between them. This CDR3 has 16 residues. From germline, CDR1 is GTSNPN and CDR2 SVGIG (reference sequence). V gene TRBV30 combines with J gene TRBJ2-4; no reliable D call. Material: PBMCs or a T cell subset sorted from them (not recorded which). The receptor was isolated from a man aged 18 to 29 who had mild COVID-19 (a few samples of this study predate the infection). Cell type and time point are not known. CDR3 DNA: TGTGCCTGGACCCCCGGGTCCTATCTAGCCAAAAACATTCAGTACTTC. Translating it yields CAWTPGSYLAKNIQYF.